The entry below describes one T cell receptor (beta chain). Repertoires were generated with immunoSEQ multiplex PCR, while TCRdb's copy carries only in-frame clones and drops some. The sample consists of a few hundred thousand clones, approximately 97% of them appearing once. This record belongs to a study of shared clonotypes between healthy human individuals. The CDR3 runs 14 residues. CDR1 SGHRS and CDR2 YFSETQ come from the germline V gene. The junction had 7 bases not matched to a gene; V was cut back by 4 bases and J by 6 bases. Material: naive CD4+ T cells sorted from blood. Described subset: CD45RA+ positively selected. The genes are TRBV5-1 and TRBJ2-5, with 9 bases matching TRBD1. This clonotype was obtained from a woman aged 25 to 45 in good health. Here the CDR3 DNA reads TGCGCCAGCAGCGCCACAGGGGGCCTGCAGACCCAGTACTTC. Encoded protein: CASSATGGLQTQYF.